Detailed here is one T cell receptor (beta chain). The method was immunoSEQ multiplex PCR; TCRdb's version includes in-frame clones alone and lacks a portion of them. The sample holds around 94,000 clones; about 88% are singletons and the top ten take 3.5% to 4.5%. These data are taken from a study of T cell responses to AZD1222 COVID-19 vaccine. Trimming took 5 bases from V and 4 from J, leaving 15 bases between them. The length of the CDR3 is 15 residues. From germline, CDR1 is MNHEY and CDR2 SVGAGI. Specimen: peripheral blood, collected on day 0 of AZD1222 vaccination. The sequence was obtained from an adult in good health. V usage is TRBV6-5 and J usage is TRBJ1-5, with D unclear. The CDR3 spells CASSRGLLGNQPQHF. Written as DNA, the CDR3 is TGTGCCAGCAGTAGAGGTCTCCTGGGAAATCAGCCCCAGCATTTT.